These 5 T cell receptor beta chains originate from one sample sequenced in a study of T cell repertoires in cytomegalovirus infection. No antigens are known for them. TCRdb analysed the reads with MiXCR anew, one entry per CDR3 protein. Counted here are 60,000 to 85,000 distinct CDR3 sequences, approximately 22% occurring once; the ten biggest clones make up roughly 80%. Sequencing was performed on PBMCs, sequenced either directly or after in vitro stimulation (not recorded which). Receptors were obtained from a human donor in good health (CMV status not recorded). Some clones in this sample may be carry-over from other donors' samples.

This clonotype was recorded many times. The chain is built from TRBV7-6 and TRBJ2-1; 10 bases align to TRBD2. CDR1 and CDR2 from the germline V gene are SGHVS and FNYEAQ. The V segment lost 5 bases and the J segment 9 bases; nucleotides outside the gene matches: 10. The CDR3 runs 15 residues. The chain's CDR3 is CASSPLAGVLVEQFF. The CDR3 DNA sequence: TGTGCCAGCAGCCCTCTAGCGGGAGTGTTAGTTGAGCAGTTCTTC. Combining the CDR3 with reference TRBV7-6 and TRBJ2-1 gives the whole variable domain GAGVSQSPRYKVTKRGQDVALRCDPISGHVSLYWYRQALGQGPEFLTYFNYEAQQDKSGLPNDRFSAERPEGSISTLTIQRTEQRDSAMYRCASSPLAGVLVEQFFGPGTRLTVL.

This clonotype was found many times. The chain is built from TRBV7-2 and TRBJ1-5, with D perhaps matching TRBD1 (6 bases). The CDR3 extends over 15 amino acids. The V and J ends lost 5 bases and 1 base respectively, with 12 bases between them. Germline CDR1 reads SGHTA; CDR2 reads FQGNSA. The CDR3 DNA follows: TGTGCCAGCAGCGTCCAAAGGGGGAGCAATCAGCCCCAGCATTTT. As protein: CASSVQRGSNQPQHF. The entire variable domain, with the rest obtained from reference TRBV7-2 and TRBJ1-5, is as follows: GAGVSQSPSNKVTEKGKDVELRCDPISGHTALYWYRQSLGQGLEFLIYFQGNSAPDKSGLPSDRFSAERTGGSVSTLTIQRTQQEDSAVYLCASSVQRGSNQPQHFGDGTRLSIL.

The CDR3 reads CSAPASRDINYGYTF. The CDR3 coding sequence is TGCAGTGCTCCCGCCTCCCGGGACATTAACTATGGCTACACCTTC. The chain links TRBV20-1 to TRBJ1-2, with D perhaps matching TRBD1 (6 bases). The CDR3 totals 15 residues. Trimming cost V 5 bases and J 1 base, with 17 bases left between them. Germline assignment: CDR1 DFQATT and CDR2 SNEGSKA (reference sequence).

This clonotype was picked up a small number of times. V gene TRBV6-5 combines with J gene TRBJ2-5, with D unresolved. The V end lost 0 bases, the J end lost 4 bases, and 15 bases lay between the germline ends. The CDR3 has 16 residues. CDR1 MNHEY and CDR2 SVGAGI come from the germline V gene. CDR3 nucleotides: TGTGCCAGCAGTTACTCGGCCCAAGTAGGCGCAGAGACCCAGTACTTC. Protein product: CASSYSAQVGAETQYF.

This clonotype showed up many times. This rearrangement joins TRBV7-2 to TRBJ2-1, with 10 bases aligning to TRBD2. From germline, CDR1 is SGHTA and CDR2 FQGNSA. The CDR3 is 15 residues long. Trimming at V came to 3 bases and at J to 8 bases, leaving 7 bases not matched to a gene. The CDR3, as DNA: TGTGCCAGCAGCTTGCGGGCAAGCGGGAGGGATGAGCAGTTCTTC. It encodes CASSLRASGRDEQFF. The full variable domain, completed using reference TRBV7-2 and TRBJ2-1, is GAGVSQSPSNKVTEKGKDVELRCDPISGHTALYWYRQSLGQGLEFLIYFQGNSAPDKSGLPSDRFSAERTGGSVSTLTIQRTQQEDSAVYLCASSLRASGRDEQFFGPGTRLTVL.